The next 26 T cell receptor beta chains were all read from a single sample in a study of shared clonotypes between healthy human individuals (dated by TCRdb to the early 2020s). CD8 naive samples were CD45RO-negative cells positively selected for CCR7, giving a CD45RA+CCR7+ population that excluded TemRA cells. Library construction relied on the immunoSEQ multiplex PCR assay. Not all clones reach the TCRdb copy of this immuneACCESS table, which keeps in-frame sequences only. Checked studies attribute under half of the gap to unresolved V genes and leave the rest unexplained. For this sample there are roughly 2.1 million clones; 85% to 95% appear just once. Under 2% of the sample belongs to the ten largest clones. The sample consisted of naive CD8+ T cells from PBMCs. The cell subset or site label on this specimen signifies: CD45RA+CCR7+. Every receptor here comes from a man between 18 and 35 years old in good health. Some clones in this sample may be carry-over from other donors' samples.

The CDR3 DNA is TGCGCCAGCAGCCAAGACTCAGCCTCAGGGGGCGGGAGGCGGATCTCGCGTGAGACCCAGTACTTC. Amino acid sequence: CASSQDSASGGGRRISRETQYF. This sequence joins TRBV4-1 and TRBJ2-5, with D possibly being TRBD1 or TRBD2 (8 bases each). V dropped 0 bases and J dropped 5 bases, with 34 bases sitting between them. Germline values: CDR1 MGHRA, CDR2 YSYEKL. The CDR3 sequence is 22 residues long.

In this sample, this clone turned up once. This chain links TRBV27 with TRBJ1-5; D is uncertain. The CDR3 spans 19 residues. The V and J ends lost 4 bases and 0 bases respectively, with 22 bases between them. CDR1 and CDR2 from the germline V gene are MNHEY and SMNVEV (reference sequence). This CDR3 reads CASSSFPVSPKSSNQPQHF. CDR3 DNA: TGTGCCAGCAGTTCATTCCCGGTTTCTCCCAAGAGTAGCAATCAGCCCCAGCATTTT.

This clone appeared a single time. The rearrangement uses TRBV7-9 and TRBJ2-5, with a tentative D call TRBD1 (5 bases). Germline V lookup: CDR1 SEHNR, CDR2 FQNEAQ (reference sequence). V was cut by 4 bases and J by 5 bases, with 11 bases left in between. The CDR3 is 13 residues long. The CDR3 DNA reads as TGTGCCAGCAGCTCGCAGGGTGAGGAGACCCAGTACTTC. This codes for CASSSQGEETQYF.

A note on this clone: This may come from a read error, since a much larger clone is one base off. The chain employs TRBV4-3 and TRBJ1-1; D is uncertain. Trimming left V 1 base short and J 2 bases short, with 5 bases between. The CDR3 length is 13 residues. The germline gives CDR1 LGHNA, CDR2 YSLEER. The CDR3 sequence is CASSQVGNTEAFF. In DNA, the CDR3 is TGCGCCAGCAGCCAAGTTGGAAACACTGAAGCTTTCTTT.

The genes are TRBV27 and TRBJ1-2, with D possibly TRBD1 on 5 matching bases. CDR3 size: 15 residues. V was clipped by 6 bases and J by 5 bases, with 19 bases between them. From germline, CDR1 is MNHEY and CDR2 SMNVEV (reference sequence). The CDR3 reads CASRGVSLSSYGYTF. As DNA, the CDR3 is TGTGCCAGCAGGGGGGTGAGTCTTAGCTCATATGGCTACACCTTC.

The chain combines TRBV29-1 with TRBJ2-7; 7 positions match TRBD1. V was pared by 4 bases and J by 6 bases, with 9 bases of the junction left unmatched. Germline lookup yields CDR1 SQVTM and CDR2 ANQGSEA. This CDR3 is 13 amino acids long. The chain's CDR3 is CSVVGDRGGEQYF. For the CDR3, the DNA is TGCAGCGTTGTAGGGGACAGAGGGGGCGAGCAGTACTTC.

A single count supports this clone. The J gene is TRBJ1-1, the V gene TRBV9; TRBD1 agrees at 7 bases. This CDR3 is built from 13 residues. Germline-derived CDR1 and CDR2 are SGDLS and YYNGEE. The V and J ends lost 3 bases and 5 bases, in that order; junction bases with no gene match: 4. Here the CDR3 DNA reads TGTGCCAGCAGCGGTTACAGGGGAACTGAAGCTTTCTTT. This translates into CASSGYRGTEAFF.

This chain joins TRBV14 and TRBJ2-3; 7 nucleotides agree with TRBD2. This CDR3 comprises 17 residues. The V gene's germline CDR1 is SGHDN and CDR2 FVKESK. J was trimmed by 4 bases and V by 4 bases; bases with no gene match: 14. The DNA for the CDR3 is TGTGCCAGCAGCCTGACTGGGCGGGAGTCGGGCGCAGATACGCAGTATTTT. It translates to CASSLTGRESGADTQYF.

The chain uses TRBV29-1 and TRBJ1-3, with D hard to call. The CDR3 is 15 residues long. Per germline, CDR1 SQVTM and CDR2 ANQGSEA. Trimming took 7 bases from V and 2 from J, leaving 18 bases between them. The chain's CDR3 is CSALGPGTTGNTIYF. The CDR3 DNA is TGCAGCGCCCTAGGGCCAGGAACGACTGGAAACACCATATATTTT.

The V call is TRBV11-2, the J call TRBJ2-5, with D unresolved. The CDR3 spans 16 residues. Between the trimmed V and J ends, which lost 1 base and 0 bases, there was a span of 12 bases. CDR1 SGHAT and CDR2 FQNNGV come from the germline V gene. CDR3 coding DNA: TGTGCCAGCAGCTTAGTTGCACAGTCCTACCAAGAGACCCAGTACTTC. Its protein is CASSLVAQSYQETQYF.

The genes are TRBV9 and TRBJ2-3, with 7 positions matching TRBD1. Germline CDR1 SGDLS, CDR2 YYNGEE. V shed 0 bases and J 4 bases; nucleotides not matched to a gene: 2. The CDR3 is 14 amino acids. CDR3 protein: CASSVVQGADTQYF. For the CDR3, the DNA is TGTGCCAGCAGCGTAGTCCAGGGGGCAGATACGCAGTATTTT.

The chain recombines TRBV9 with TRBJ2-7; tentatively, D is TRBD1 or TRBD2 (5 bases each). Germline V gene lookup returns CDR1 SGDLS and CDR2 YYNGEE. V lost 5 bases, J lost 2 bases, and 14 bases lay in between. CDR3 length equals 14 residues. The CDR3 here is CASSAGTMAYEQYF. The CDR3 coding sequence is TGTGCCAGCAGTGCCGGGACGATGGCCTACGAGCAGTACTTC. Full variable domain (missing parts from reference TRBV9 and TRBJ2-7): DSGVTQTPKHLITATGQRVTLRCSPRSGDLSVYWYQQSLDQGLQFLIQYYNGEERAKGNILERFSAQQFPDLHSELNLSSLELGDSALYFCASSAGTMAYEQYFGPGTRLTVT.

This clone was observed a few times. The J gene is TRBJ2-5, the V gene TRBV7-7; D may match TRBD1 or TRBD2 (5 bases each). The CDR3 consists of 13 residues. Per the germline V gene, CDR1 is SSHAT and CDR2 is FNYEAQ (reference sequence). Trimming shortened V by 4 bases and J by 4 bases, and 10 bases separated the two germline ends. The CDR3 DNA is TGTGCCAGCAGCTCGAGGGGTGGAGAGACCCAGTACTTC. It translates to CASSSRGGETQYF.

V usage is TRBV29-1 and J usage is TRBJ2-7; maybe TRBD2 (6 bases). The CDR3 length is 13 residues. The V gene's germline CDR1 is SQVTM and CDR2 ANQGSEA. With 1 base removed from V and 4 bases from J, the gap between germline ends came to 11 bases. In nucleotides, the CDR3 is TGCAGCGTTGAAGGGAGGGACGAATACGAGCAGTACTTC. This translates into CSVEGRDEYEQYF.

The chain couples TRBV6-1 to TRBJ2-7; 7 nucleotides align to TRBD1. Germline loops: CDR1 MNHNS, CDR2 SASEGT. The CDR3 extends over 13 amino acids. V gave up 6 bases and J gave up 6 bases; unmatched junction bases: 8. In nucleotides, the CDR3 is TGTGCCAGCAGGGTGGGGACAGTTCGCGAGCAGTACTTC. Its translation is CASRVGTVREQYF.

The chain joins TRBV9 to TRBJ1-2; TRBD1 aligns across 7 bases. The CDR3 has 13 residues. Germline CDR1 reads SGDLS; CDR2 reads YYNGEE. With V trimmed by 3 bases and J by 3 bases, 2 bases remained unmatched. CDR3 in amino acids: CASSGDRDYGYTF. As DNA, the CDR3 is TGTGCCAGCAGCGGCGACAGGGACTATGGCTACACCTTC.

The rearrangement links TRBV27 to TRBJ1-3; weak D call: TRBD1 (6 bases). In germline, CDR1 is MNHEY, CDR2 SMNVEV (reference sequence). CDR3 length: 13 residues. V lost 6 bases to trimming and J lost 3 bases, with 9 bases between them. The CDR3 region is CASRGGLGNTIYF. In DNA form, the CDR3 reads TGTGCCAGCAGGGGGGGCCTTGGAAACACCATATATTTT.

This clone has just one count. V gene TRBV27 combines with J gene TRBJ2-7; 9 bases align to TRBD1. This CDR3 comprises 15 residues. J was trimmed by 5 bases and V by 5 bases; bases with no gene match: 10. Germline V gene sequence: CDR1 MNHEY, CDR2 SMNVEV (reference sequence). This chain's CDR3 is CASSATGTGNDEQYF. CDR3 nucleotide sequence: TGTGCCAGCAGTGCCACCGGGACAGGGAACGACGAGCAGTACTTC.

The chain combines TRBV15 with TRBJ2-3, with D unresolved. The CDR3 has 12 amino acids. In germline, CDR1 is LNHNV, CDR2 YYDKDF (reference sequence). The V gene lost 6 bases and the J gene lost 9 bases, with 13 bases spanning the gap. The CDR3 loop is CATRTGLGTQYF. The CDR3 nucleotides are TGTGCCACCAGAACGGGTCTGGGGACGCAGTATTTT.

This clone was seen just once. V usage is TRBV28 and J usage is TRBJ1-2; D call uncertain. The CDR3 is 15 residues long. Trimming took 3 bases from V and 4 from J, leaving 15 bases between them. Looked up from germline, CDR1 is MDHEN and CDR2 is SYDVKM. CDR3 DNA sequence: TGTGCCAGCAGTTTGGATCGGATGGGCAGCTATGGCTACACCTTC. This encodes CASSLDRMGSYGYTF.

The genes are TRBV27 and TRBJ2-3; D might be TRBD2 (6 bases). CDR3 size: 14 residues. V lost 7 bases to trimming and J lost 1 base, with 12 bases between them. The germline V gene encodes CDR1 MNHEY and CDR2 SMNVEV (reference sequence). CDR3 coding DNA: TGTGCCAGCACCCCGGGACTTTGCACAGATACGCAGTATTTT. Its protein product is CASTPGLCTDTQYF.

V is TRBV28 and J is TRBJ2-7; tentatively, D is TRBD2 (5 bases). Trimming left V 3 bases short and J 2 bases short, with 11 bases between. CDR1 MDHEN and CDR2 SYDVKM come from the germline V gene. The CDR3 extends over 14 amino acids. CDR3 in amino acids: CASSFQLGTYEQYF. The CDR3 region has the DNA TGTGCCAGCAGTTTCCAACTAGGGACCTACGAGCAGTACTTC.

This clone was seen once. This chain links TRBV7-9 with TRBJ1-1; TRBD1 matches 8 bases. After removal of 5 bases from V and 0 bases from J, the junction contained 8 bases not matched to a gene. The CDR3 consists of 16 residues. Germline V lookup: CDR1 SEHNR, CDR2 FQNEAQ (reference sequence). CDR3 residues: CASSPRTGNLNTEAFF. The CDR3 DNA sequence: TGTGCCAGCAGCCCCCGGACAGGGAACCTGAACACTGAAGCTTTCTTT.

The chain recombines TRBV28 with TRBJ2-7; TRBD2 agrees at 9 bases. Trimming took 3 bases from V and 6 from J; bases not matched to a gene: 18. Germline loops: CDR1 MDHEN, CDR2 SYDVKM. The CDR3 extends over 18 amino acids. The CDR3 here is CASSLVPKWLAGHVEQYF. CDR3 sequence (DNA): TGTGCCAGCAGTTTGGTCCCCAAGTGGCTAGCGGGACATGTCGAGCAGTACTTC.

The chain combines TRBV15 with TRBJ1-5, with TRBD1 matching over 8 bases. Trimming cost V 1 base and J 7 bases; bases outside gene matches: 9. This CDR3 spans 16 amino acids. CDR1 is LNHNV, CDR2 YYDKDF, per germline (reference sequence). CDR3 in amino acids: CATSRVQGAVRQPQHF. The CDR3 coding sequence is TGTGCCACCAGCAGAGTGCAGGGGGCAGTAAGGCAGCCCCAGCATTTT.

This chain uses TRBV5-6 with TRBJ2-1; D might be TRBD1 (5 bases). Trimming pared 2 bases from V and 13 bases from J, leaving 13 bases between. Germline CDR1 is SGHDT and CDR2 is YYEEEE. This CDR3 region has 12 residues. The CDR3 region has the DNA TGTGCCAGCAGCTTTCGTCAGGGCCTACAGTTCTTC. Its translation: CASSFRQGLQFF.